This T cell receptor beta chain originates from a study of OX40 agonist ivuxolimab in advanced cancers. Study-wide background: Clinicians treated patients with ivuxolimab, an agonistic anti-OX40 (CD134) antibody. At 0.01 to 10 mg/kg, ivuxolimab was administered intravenously to patients every 2 weeks. Regarding the study as a whole: Near-lowest levels of clonal expansion characterized partial responders at 0.1-3.0 mg/kg.

Per germline, CDR1 SGDLS and CDR2 YYNGEE. This CDR3 is built from 15 residues. Trimming cost V 4 bases and J 4 bases, with 15 bases left between them. A note on this clone: Its matching antigen is unknown.

Sequencing was performed with immunoSEQ multiplex PCR; in TCRdb, only in-frame clones are kept and a portion is missing. Among about 58,000 clones listed, more than 85% were seen once. The V gene is TRBV9, the J gene TRBJ2-1; possible D gene TRBD2, 5 bases. The receptor's source is an adult with an advanced solid tumor such as melanoma, head and neck, liver or kidney cancer. The specimen was CD4+ or CD8+ T cells sorted from blood, collected in a trial of the OX40 agonist ivuxolimab. CDR3 in DNA: TGTGCCAGCAGCCCCCGGGGTCCGGAGTACAATGAGCAGTTCTTC. Protein sequence: CASSPRGPEYNEQFF.